This TCR beta chain was found in a study of early T cells in non-severe SARS-CoV-2 infection. About the research overall: Chains were not paired, and sequencing was done on bulk RNA from unsorted whole blood. Study-wide results and caveats: VDJdb matching, biased toward anti-spike CD8 responses, missed private and CD4 specificities.

Unique molecular identifiers were added to individual cDNA molecules. TCRdb itself ran the 5' RACE reads through MiXCR, one entry per CDR3 protein. The table includes 85,000 to 95,000 distinct CDR3 sequences, over 12% detected once. This clonotype has more than one count but fewer than ten. Its antigen is still unknown. The sample comprised whole blood. The TCR originated in an adult who was a healthcare worker with PCR-confirmed SARS-CoV-2 infection or an uninfected control (not recorded which).

This chain's CDR3 is CASSLDWDVGNTIYF. The CDR3 nucleotides read TGTGCCAGCAGCTTAGACTGGGACGTCGGAAACACCATATATTTT. This chain joins TRBV11-2 and TRBJ1-3; D is perhaps TRBD1 (5 bases). Germline-derived CDR1 and CDR2 are SGHAT and FQNNGV. The CDR3 extends over 15 amino acids. Trimming removed 0 bases from V and 4 bases from J, with 10 bases in between.